This TCR beta chain was identified in a study of metastatic and nonmetastatic thyroid tumors. Overall study context: Comparative analysis of repertoires was undertaken across blood and tumor or nodule tissue obtained from malignant and benign thyroid patients. Study-wide points: Benign nodules reportedly had significantly lower TCR beta diversity than malignant thyroid tumors in blood and tumor.

Regarding this clone: Its target is unknown.

Per the original data handling: What underpinned the distant-metastasis classifier for papillary thyroid cancer was the set of CDR3 differences across clinicopathological groups. TCRdb re-clonotyped the PCR reads via MiXCR. For this entry, the V and J calls and clone size follow TCRdb and not the study's own pipeline. The repertoire includes approximately 38,000 clones, around 28% of them detected once, and roughly a tenth sits in the top ten. The germline V gene encodes CDR1 KGHSH and CDR2 LQKENI. Trimming stripped 7 bases from V and 4 bases from J, with 11 bases between. This CDR3 region has 13 residues. All patients reached thyroid surgery having received no treatment beforehand.

The genes are TRBV18 and TRBJ2-1; D possibly corresponds to TRBD1 (6 bases). The sequenced material came from blood. The receptor comes from a male donor with papillary thyroid cancer or a benign thyroid nodule (not recorded which). Some clones in this sample may be carry-over from other donors' samples. CDR3 in DNA: TGTGCCAGCTTAATAGACAGGTACAATGAGCAGTTCTTC. Translated: CASLIDRYNEQFF.